These 22 T cell receptor beta chains share one sample of origin, sequenced in a study of OX40 agonist ivuxolimab in advanced cancers. The library was produced with the immunoSEQ multiplex PCR assay. This is the immuneACCESS table as TCRdb keeps it, with only in-frame sequences that have V and J called. A part of the clones is gone; compared with another copy, unresolved V genes explain less than half, and the rest is unexplained. The sample table holds tens of thousands of clones, of which around nine tenths were seen once. The top ten clonotypes cover about 0.25% of the sample. The sample in question was CD4+ or CD8+ T cells sorted from blood, obtained in a trial of the OX40 agonist ivuxolimab. These receptor sequences come from an adult with an advanced solid tumor such as melanoma, head and neck, liver or kidney cancer.

This clone was observed once. The chain's CDR3 is CASSVNGYGYTF. CDR3 sequence (DNA): TGTGCCAGCAGCGTAAATGGGTATGGCTACACCTTC. J is TRBJ1-2 and V is TRBV9; D not resolved. This CDR3 has 12 residues. Germline CDR1 reads SGDLS; CDR2 reads YYNGEE. Trimming cost V 1 base and J 5 bases, with 6 bases left between them.

In nucleotides, the CDR3 is TGTGCCAGCAGCTTAGGGCCAACGTGGGGTGAGCAGTTCTTC. Residues: CASSLGPTWGEQFF. The J gene is TRBJ2-1, the V gene TRBV7-2, with unresolved D. From germline, CDR1 is SGHTA and CDR2 FQGNSA. The CDR3 extends over 14 amino acids. V lost 1 base and J lost 9, with 13 bases in between.

The rearrangement uses TRBV11-2 and TRBJ2-7; 9 bases line up with TRBD2. Germline CDR1 and CDR2: SGHAT and FQNNGV. V dropped 1 base and J dropped 2; count of bases not matched to a gene: 9. This CDR3 has 17 residues. The CDR3 loop reads CASSLVFGSGRPYEQYF. The CDR3 DNA reads TGTGCCAGCAGCTTAGTATTCGGTAGCGGGAGACCCTACGAGCAGTACTTC.

The rearrangement links TRBV6-5 to TRBJ2-7; no firm D call. V was trimmed by 6 bases and J by 2 bases, leaving 11 bases between them. CDR1 is MNHEY and CDR2 is SVGAGI in the germline V gene. This CDR3 has 13 residues. CDR3 in DNA: TGTGCCAGCAGGGCCACAGAGACCTACGAGCAGTACTTC. Amino acid sequence: CASRATETYEQYF.

This chain uses TRBV7-2 with TRBJ2-3; TRBD1 agrees at 7 bases. CDR3 size: 14 residues. Germline CDR1 SGHTA, CDR2 FQGNSA. With 4 bases clipped from V and 4 bases from J, the junction kept 5 bases outside the gene matches. CDR3 coding DNA: TGTGCCAGCAGCTCACAGGGGTTCGCAGATACGCAGTATTTT. The encoded protein is CASSSQGFADTQYF.

There are a few counts of this clone. The chain joins TRBV2 to TRBJ1-1, with D tentatively TRBD1 (6 bases). Deletions cut 8 bases from V and 0 bases from J, with 10 bases between. The V gene's germline CDR1 is SNHLY and CDR2 FYNNEI. There are 13 residues in the CDR3. CDR3 loop: CASHRDMNTEAFF. For the CDR3, the DNA is TGTGCCAGCCACAGGGACATGAACACTGAAGCTTTCTTT.

This chain connects TRBV6-1 to TRBJ1-4; TRBD1 might be the D (6 bases). Germline V gene sequence: CDR1 MNHNS, CDR2 SASEGT. V lost 7 bases and J 8 bases, leaving 20 bases between the germline ends. This CDR3 spans 15 amino acids. The CDR3, as DNA: TGTGCCAGCAAGAGCGGTACACAGGGTGTGGAAAAACTGTTTTTT. Translation gives CASKSGTQGVEKLFF.

The rearrangement joins TRBV15 to TRBJ2-3; 11 nucleotides match TRBD2. Trimming cost V 6 bases and J 0 bases; bases outside gene matches: 5. The CDR3 covers 16 residues. Germline lookup yields CDR1 LNHNV and CDR2 YYDKDF (reference sequence). CDR3 sequence: CATRDGTSGSTDTQYF. The CDR3, as DNA: TGTGCCACCAGGGATGGGACTAGCGGAAGCACAGATACGCAGTATTTT.

The CDR3 is CASSVPGVAGNTIYF. The CDR3 DNA follows: TGTGCCAGCAGTGTGCCGGGAGTGGCTGGAAACACCATATATTTT. V and J are TRBV25-1 and TRBJ1-3; D unresolved. The V end lost 4 bases, the J end lost 2 bases, and 12 bases lay between the germline ends. CDR1 is MGHDK and CDR2 is SYGVNS in the germline V gene. CDR3 length: 15 residues.

This sequence joins TRBV19 and TRBJ2-3, with D maybe TRBD2 (6 bases). The germline V and J ends were trimmed by 5 bases and 2 bases, with 14 bases remaining between them. The CDR3 extends over 15 amino acids. The germline CDR1 and CDR2 sequences are LNHDA and SQIVND (reference sequence). The CDR3 region has the DNA TGTGCCAGTAGTCCGCGGGACCCTTTCACAGATACGCAGTATTTT. This encodes CASSPRDPFTDTQYF.

The chain joins TRBV6-1 to TRBJ1-3; the D gene is possibly TRBD1 (6 bases). The CDR3 is made up of 16 amino acids. Trimming shortened V by 4 bases and J by 0 bases, and 13 bases separated the two germline ends. In germline, CDR1 is MNHNS, CDR2 SASEGT. Here the CDR3 DNA reads TGTGCCAGCAGTGCCGTAGGGGGAATCTCTGGAAACACCATATATTTT. This codes for CASSAVGGISGNTIYF.

The chain has TRBV27 and TRBJ1-1; D is perhaps TRBD1 (6 bases). CDR3 length: 13 residues. Germline V gene sequence: CDR1 MNHEY, CDR2 SMNVEV (reference sequence). Trimming took off 9 bases at V and 5 bases at J, with 16 bases between the two ends. CDR3 nucleotides: TGTGCCAGTAGACAAGGGGGTAGGACTGAAGCTTTCTTT. This sequence encodes CASRQGGRTEAFF.

The chain uses TRBV5-1 and TRBJ2-3, with a weak D call TRBD1 (5 bases). This CDR3 has 15 amino acids. From germline, CDR1 is SGHRS and CDR2 YFSETQ. Trimming took 6 bases from V and 6 from J, leaving 20 bases between them. The CDR3 nucleotides are TGCGCCAGCAAAACCCAAACAGGCGACACGGATACGCAGTATTTT. Translated, it gives CASKTQTGDTDTQYF.

The count of this clone is one. The chain uses TRBV5-5 and TRBJ2-5; D unclear. The CDR3 has 13 residues. The germline CDR1 and CDR2 sequences are SGHKS and YYEKEE (reference sequence). The V gene lost 1 base and the J gene lost 3 bases, with 7 bases spanning the gap. This chain's CDR3 is CASSLYSKETQYF. The DNA of the CDR3 is TGTGCCAGCAGCTTGTACAGCAAAGAGACCCAGTACTTC.

The chain recombines TRBV6-1 with TRBJ2-5; the match to TRBD2 covers 8 bases. Germline assignment: CDR1 MNHNS and CDR2 SASEGT. J lost 4 bases, V lost 7 bases, and 5 bases had no gene match. The CDR3 extends over 13 amino acids. The CDR3, as DNA: TGTGCCAGCACCGAGCTAGCGGGAGAGACCCAGTACTTC. Its protein product is CASTELAGETQYF.

There are a few counts of this clone. This chain links TRBV28 with TRBJ2-2; D unresolved. The germline gives CDR1 MDHEN, CDR2 SYDVKM. This CDR3 is 13 amino acids long. Trimming cost V 4 bases and J 1 base, with 4 bases left between them. CDR3: CASSSRNTGELFF. The CDR3 DNA is TGTGCCAGCAGTTCCAGGAACACCGGGGAGCTGTTTTTT.

The chain uses TRBV6-5 and TRBJ1-1; D unclear. The CDR3 has 13 residues. Per the germline V gene, CDR1 is MNHEY and CDR2 is SVGAGI. V shed 6 bases and J shed 5 bases, with 13 bases lying between them. The CDR3 coding sequence is TGTGCCAGCAGCGGTAGGGTGGGAACTGAAGCTTTCTTT. This gives the protein CASSGRVGTEAFF.

This clone was detected many times. This CDR3 reads CASSQTGTPMFRISEQYF. The CDR3 DNA follows: TGTGCCAGCAGTCAAACCGGGACTCCAATGTTCCGCATTAGCGAGCAGTACTTC. J is TRBJ2-7 and V is TRBV13; D possibly corresponds to TRBD2 (6 bases). The CDR3 contains 18 residues. The ends were cut back, 6 bases at V and 6 bases at J, with 30 bases in the middle. Germline CDR1 PRHDT, CDR2 FYEKMQ (reference sequence). The full variable domain, with the rest looked up from reference TRBV13 and TRBJ2-7, is AAGVIQSPRHLIKEKRETATLKCYPIPRHDTVYWYQQGPGQDPQFLISFYEKMQSDKGSIPDRFSAQQFSDYHSELNMSSLELGDSALYFCASSQTGTPMFRISEQYFGPGTRLTVT.

This chain uses TRBV2 with TRBJ2-5; 7 bases agree with TRBD1. With 7 bases clipped from V and 3 bases from J, the junction kept 5 bases outside the gene matches. The CDR3 has 13 amino acids. Per germline, CDR1 SNHLY and CDR2 FYNNEI. CDR3 protein: CASNSGTEETQYF. As DNA, the CDR3 is TGTGCCAGCAATTCCGGGACAGAAGAGACCCAGTACTTC.

The chain joins TRBV9 to TRBJ1-3, with D possibly matching TRBD1 (5 bases). The V end lost 0 bases, the J end lost 0 bases, and 10 bases lay between the germline ends. The germline CDR1 and CDR2 sequences are SGDLS and YYNGEE. This CDR3 spans 16 amino acids. The CDR3 DNA reads TGTGCCAGCAGCGTAGAAGGACACTTCTCTGGAAACACCATATATTTT. Encoded protein: CASSVEGHFSGNTIYF.

This chain links TRBV5-1 with TRBJ2-1, with 7 bases that match TRBD2. The germline V gene encodes CDR1 SGHRS and CDR2 YFSETQ. V gave up 0 bases and J gave up 9 bases; unmatched junction bases: 12. The CDR3 runs 16 residues. The CDR3 DNA reads TGCGCCAGCAGCTTGGCCGGGCGGGAGTATATTGGTGAGCAGTTCTTC. Protein: CASSLAGREYIGEQFF.

The table lists this clone with a few counts. V gene TRBV5-1 combines with J gene TRBJ1-1; no reliable D call. Germline CDR1 reads SGHRS; CDR2 reads YFSETQ. This CDR3 spans 15 amino acids. Trimming took off 0 bases at V and 4 bases at J, with 13 bases between the two ends. The CDR3 nucleotides read TGCGCCAGCAGCTTGGCTGGGCAGTTTCTCACTGAAGCTTTCTTT. Translation: CASSLAGQFLTEAFF.